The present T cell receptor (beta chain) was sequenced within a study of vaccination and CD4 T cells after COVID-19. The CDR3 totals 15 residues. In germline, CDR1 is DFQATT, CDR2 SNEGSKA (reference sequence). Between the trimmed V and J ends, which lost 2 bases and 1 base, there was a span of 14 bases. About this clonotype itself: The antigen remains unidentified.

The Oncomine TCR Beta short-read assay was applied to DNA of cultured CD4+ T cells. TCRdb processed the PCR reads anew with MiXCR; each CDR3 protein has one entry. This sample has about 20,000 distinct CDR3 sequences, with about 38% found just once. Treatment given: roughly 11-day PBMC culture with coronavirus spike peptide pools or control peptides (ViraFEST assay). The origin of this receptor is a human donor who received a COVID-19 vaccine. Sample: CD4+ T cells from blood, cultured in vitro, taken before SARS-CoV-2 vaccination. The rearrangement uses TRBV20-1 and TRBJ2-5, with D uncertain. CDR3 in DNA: TGCAGTGCTAGATCCCTGGCACAGTTCCAAGAGACCCAGTACTTC. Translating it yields CSARSLAQFQETQYF.